This passage covers 24 T cell receptor beta chains from one sample sequenced in a study of blood T cell repertoires in COVID-19. TCRdb's table, derived via immunoSEQ multiplex PCR, lists solely in-frame clones and lacks some. Of fewer than 350,000 clones in the sample, around nine tenths were seen once. The sequenced sample was PBMCs or T cells enriched from blood (not recorded which). All receptors derive from a woman aged 40 to 49 who had recovered from COVID-19.

The gene calls are TRBV3-1 (or the pseudogene TRBV3-2) and TRBJ1-4; D is possibly TRBD1 (6 bases). Germline loops: CDR1 LGHDT, CDR2 YNNKEL (reference sequence). The CDR3 consists of 18 residues. Trimming shortened V by 5 bases and J by 2 bases, and 21 bases separated the two germline ends. This CDR3 is CASSLGTIEGATNEKLFF. The CDR3 bases are TGTGCCAGCAGCTTAGGGACAATTGAAGGGGCGACTAATGAAAAACTGTTTTTT.

The rearrangement links TRBV19 to TRBJ2-2; tentative D call: TRBD1 (5 bases). Germline CDR1 and CDR2: LNHDA and SQIVND (reference sequence). The CDR3 extends over 15 amino acids. V was cut by 6 bases and J by 0 bases, with 11 bases left in between. CDR3 in DNA: TGTGCCAGTAGCCCGTCCAGGGCGAACACCGGGGAGCTGTTTTTT. Protein product: CASSPSRANTGELFF.

This clone was seen a handful of times. CDR3 DNA: TGTGCCAGCAGCTCCTCAGGGGGCAACAGCAATCAGCCCCAGCATTTT. Translation gives CASSSSGGNSNQPQHF. The chain uses TRBV7-8 and TRBJ1-5; TRBD1 agrees at 8 bases. Germline lookup yields CDR1 SGHVS and CDR2 FQNEAQ. V gave up 4 bases and J gave up 1 base; unmatched junction bases: 6. CDR3 length: 16 amino acids.

The chain couples TRBV6-5 to TRBJ2-7; 9 positions agree with TRBD1. CDR3 length: 14 residues. V was pared by 6 bases and J by 3 bases, with 6 bases of the junction left unmatched. The V gene's germline CDR1 is MNHEY and CDR2 SVGAGI. The CDR3 bases are TGTGCCAGCAGGATAGAGACAGGGGGCTACGAGCAGTACTTC. It codes for CASRIETGGYEQYF.

Note on this clone: In the same sample, other DNA sequences code for this CDR3. The chain combines TRBV27 with TRBJ2-7; 8 nucleotides agree with TRBD2. The germline gives CDR1 MNHEY, CDR2 SMNVEV (reference sequence). This CDR3 has 12 amino acids. The V and J ends lost 6 bases and 2 bases, in that order; junction bases with no gene match: 0. The CDR3 region has the DNA TGTGCCAGCAGAGCGGGGGCCTACGAGCAGTACTTC. Protein: CASRAGAYEQYF.

The DNA of the CDR3 is TGTGCCAGCTCGCCGACAGGGCTCTCTGGAAACACCATATATTTT. Its translation is CASSPTGLSGNTIYF. J is TRBJ1-3 and V is TRBV18, with TRBD1 matching 7 bases. Germline V lookup: CDR1 KGHSH, CDR2 LQKENI. J lost 0 bases, V lost 6 bases, and 5 bases had no gene match. This CDR3 is 15 amino acids long.

The chain combines TRBV4-3 with TRBJ2-1; TRBD2 matches at 7 bases. Trimming cost V 2 bases and J 8 bases; bases outside gene matches: 18. This CDR3 comprises 18 residues. Germline values: CDR1 LGHNA, CDR2 YSLEER. Written as DNA, the CDR3 is TGCGCCAGCAGCCAACCCCCTAGCGGAGACCCGCCAAGCGATGAGCAGTTCTTC. As protein: CASSQPPSGDPPSDEQFF.

The chain is built from TRBV21-1 and TRBJ2-7; the DNA was not compared with TRBD1, the D call given in the table. TRBV21-1 is termed a pseudogene. The CDR3 consists of 13 residues. CDR3 in DNA: TGTGCCAGCAGCAGGGGACAGGGATGCGAGCAGTACTTC. Encoded protein: CASSRGQGCEQYF.

CDR3 coding DNA: TGTGCCAGCAGCCAAACGGTGCAGGGAAACTATGGCTACACCTTC. Protein sequence: CASSQTVQGNYGYTF. The chain joins TRBV3-1 (or the pseudogene TRBV3-2) to TRBJ1-2; maybe TRBD1 (5 bases). The CDR3 length is 15 residues. The V gene lost 2 bases and the J gene lost 2 bases, with 12 bases spanning the gap. Germline V gene sequence: CDR1 LGHDT, CDR2 YNNKEL (reference sequence).

The CDR3 loop reads CASSQDGSGTRGTQYF. CDR3 nucleotide sequence: TGCGCCAGCAGCCAAGATGGGAGCGGGACGCGGGGTACGCAGTATTTT. The chain links TRBV4-3 to TRBJ2-3, with 7 bases aligning to TRBD2. The germline CDR1 and CDR2 sequences are LGHNA and YSLEER. Germline trimming cut 0 bases from V and 8 bases from J; bases unmatched to any gene: 11. CDR3 length: 16 amino acids.

This rearrangement joins TRBV14 to TRBJ1-6; D gene uncertain. Between the trimmed V and J ends, which lost 0 bases and 7 bases, there was a span of 7 bases. Germline V gene sequence: CDR1 SGHDN, CDR2 FVKESK. The length of the CDR3 is 14 residues. As DNA, the CDR3 is TGTGCCAGCAGCCAAGATATCCTGAATTCACCCCTCCACTTT. Protein product: CASSQDILNSPLHF.

This sequence joins TRBV28 and TRBJ1-5; TRBD1 matches at 8 bases. The CDR3 is 16 residues long. Per the germline V gene, CDR1 is MDHEN and CDR2 is SYDVKM. V was pared by 8 bases and J by 5 bases, with 14 bases of the junction left unmatched. The CDR3 bases are TGTGCCAGCCTTTTTGGGGACAGGACGAGCGATCAGCCCCAGCATTTT. Protein: CASLFGDRTSDQPQHF.

The V call is TRBV24-1, the J call TRBJ2-1; 11 bases line up with TRBD2. Germline CDR1 KGHDR, CDR2 SFDVKD. V was pared by 3 bases and J by 11 bases, with 5 bases of the junction left unmatched. The CDR3 spans 14 residues. CDR3 region: CATSDGGLAAKQFF. CDR3 nucleotide sequence: TGTGCCACCAGTGATGGGGGACTAGCGGCTAAGCAGTTCTTC.

The chain joins TRBV9 to TRBJ2-2; 9 bases align to TRBD1. Per the germline V gene, CDR1 is SGDLS and CDR2 is YYNGEE. This CDR3 contains 16 residues. The trim removed 4 bases at V and 2 bases at J, leaving 6 bases unmatched. In nucleotides, the CDR3 is TGTGCCAGCAGCAACCGGGACAGGGTTAACACCGGGGAGCTGTTTTTT. Translating it yields CASSNRDRVNTGELFF.

This chain connects TRBV27 to TRBJ1-1; D ambiguous. The germline gives CDR1 MNHEY, CDR2 SMNVEV (reference sequence). This CDR3 region has 14 residues. Trimming shortened V by 4 bases and J by 0 bases, and 9 bases separated the two germline ends. The chain's CDR3 is CASSSHKMNTEAFF. CDR3 coding DNA: TGTGCCAGCAGTTCTCACAAAATGAACACTGAAGCTTTCTTT.

CDR3 sequence: CASLDRANYGYTF. DNA of the CDR3: TGTGCCAGCCTAGACCGAGCTAACTATGGCTACACCTTC. The chain links TRBV2 to TRBJ1-2, with D unresolved. The CDR3 length is 13 residues. Per the germline V gene, CDR1 is SNHLY and CDR2 is FYNNEI. With 8 bases removed from V and 0 bases from J, the gap between germline ends came to 10 bases.

This clone came up once. The chain joins TRBV5-1 to TRBJ2-1; a possible D gene is TRBD2 (6 bases). V lost 0 bases, J lost 7 bases, and 17 bases lay in between. The CDR3 extends over 16 amino acids. Looked up from germline, CDR1 is SGHRS and CDR2 is YFSETQ. The CDR3 here is CASSLVPPGDSNEQFF. The CDR3 region has the DNA TGCGCCAGCAGCTTGGTCCCCCCGGGGGATAGTAATGAGCAGTTCTTC.

This rearrangement joins TRBV5-1 to TRBJ2-1; the match to TRBD1 covers 9 bases. This CDR3 is built from 15 residues. Trimming took 0 bases from V and 9 from J; bases not matched to a gene: 7. From germline, CDR1 is SGHRS and CDR2 YFSETQ. The CDR3 protein is CASSLAGTGTGEQFF. In DNA, the CDR3 is TGCGCCAGCAGCTTGGCCGGGACAGGGACGGGTGAGCAGTTCTTC.

As DNA, the CDR3 is TGTGCCAGCAGCTTAGGCCTCAGCGGGCCGTACTTC. It encodes CASSLGLSGPYF. The chain employs TRBV11-1 and TRBJ2-5; maybe TRBD2 (6 bases). Germline lookup yields CDR1 SGHAT and CDR2 FQDESV (reference sequence). The CDR3 totals 12 residues. V gave up 1 base and J gave up 13 bases, with 13 bases separating them.

With regard to this clone: The junction departs from the called germline gene at one end, perhaps through a read error. The gene calls are TRBV13 and TRBJ2-5; 9 nucleotides line up with TRBD2. Per germline, CDR1 PRHDT and CDR2 FYEKMQ (reference sequence). The CDR3 has 13 residues. The CDR3, as DNA: TGTGCCAGCAGCTATGGGACTAGCACCCTTCCGGACTTC. Residues: CASSYGTSTLPDF.

This clone was observed once. V is TRBV10-2 and J is TRBJ2-7, with 7 nucleotides matching TRBD2. The germline gives CDR1 WSHSY, CDR2 SAAADI. After removal of 3 bases from V and 3 bases from J, the junction contained 11 bases not matched to a gene. The CDR3 runs 16 residues. The CDR3 DNA is TGCGCCAGCAGTGAACCCCGCGGCGGGAGTCTCTACGAGCAGTACTTC. Its translation: CASSEPRGGSLYEQYF.

The V call is TRBV3-1 (or the pseudogene TRBV3-2), the J call TRBJ2-7; no definite D call. Trimming stripped 2 bases from V and 6 bases from J, with 8 bases between. Germline loops: CDR1 LGHDT, CDR2 YNNKEL (reference sequence). The length of the CDR3 is 12 residues. The CDR3 here is CASSQTQLEQYF. The CDR3 nucleotides are TGTGCCAGCAGCCAAACGCAACTCGAGCAGTACTTC.

The chain employs TRBV5-1 and TRBJ1-5, with a weak D call TRBD1 (6 bases). The CDR3 sequence is 13 residues long. The V end was cut by 4 bases, the J end by 4 bases, with 9 bases between. CDR1 SGHRS and CDR2 YFSETQ come from the germline V gene. CDR3 bases: TGCGCCAGCAGCCCGCAGGGGAATCAGCCCCAGCATTTT. It specifies CASSPQGNQPQHF.

The chain is built from TRBV9 and TRBJ1-5; the D gene is possibly TRBD1 (5 bases). Between the trimmed V and J ends, which lost 0 bases and 6 bases, there was a span of 13 bases. This CDR3 is 15 amino acids long. Germline V gives CDR1 SGDLS, CDR2 YYNGEE. Here the CDR3 DNA reads TGTGCCAGCAGCGTAGGCGGGGGAACGTCTCAGCCCCAGCATTTT. It yields the protein CASSVGGGTSQPQHF. The entire variable domain, with the rest obtained from reference TRBV9 and TRBJ1-5, is as follows: DSGVTQTPKHLITATGQRVTLRCSPRSGDLSVYWYQQSLDQGLQFLIQYYNGEERAKGNILERFSAQQFPDLHSELNLSSLELGDSALYFCASSVGGGTSQPQHFGDGTRLSIL.